This passage covers 4 T cell receptor beta chains from one sample sequenced in a study of vaccination and CD4 T cells after COVID-19 (dated by TCRdb to 2021 to 2024). Their target antigens are unknown. What this sample's treatment or condition label stands for: approximately nine-day PBMC culture with coronavirus spike peptide pools or control peptides (ViraFEST assay). Preparation of the library involved PCR. TCRdb shows the sequencer as Illumina iSeq 100. DNA from cultured CD4+ T cells was subjected to TCR sequencing with the Oncomine TCR Beta short-read assay at the Johns Hopkins FTIC core. The public reads were reanalyzed by TCRdb: fastp trimming at Q25, MiXCR alignment, in-frame beta chains only. For every CDR3 protein sequence, its rows merge into one entry that carries the most common genes and DNA. The sample table holds over 2,000 distinct CDR3 sequences, of which approximately 26% were seen once. The ten top clones hold approximately 55% of the sample.

The sequencing here drew on CD4+ T cells from blood, cultured in vitro, taken after SARS-CoV-2 vaccination. The receptors were gathered from a human donor who had recovered from COVID-19.

The chain couples TRBV7-9 to TRBJ2-5; possibly TRBD2 for D (5 bases). V dropped 6 bases and J dropped 3 bases, with 23 bases sitting between them. The CDR3 runs 17 residues. The V gene's germline CDR1 is SEHNR and CDR2 FQNEAQ (reference sequence). CDR3 DNA: TGTGCCAGCAGGTCCGGAAAAGCGGCACCCGGGGAAGAGACCCAGTACTTC. As protein: CASRSGKAAPGEETQYF.

This clonotype was counted a few times. The chain carries TRBV28 and TRBJ1-1, with a tentative D call TRBD1 (5 bases). The CDR3 is 14 residues long. Germline lookup yields CDR1 MDHEN and CDR2 SYDVKM. The V and J ends lost 0 bases and 5 bases respectively, with 10 bases between them. Here the CDR3 reads CASSLWARATEAFF. The CDR3, as DNA: TGTGCCAGCAGTTTATGGGCCAGGGCTACTGAAGCTTTCTTT.

The J gene is TRBJ2-5, the V gene TRBV5-4, with 11 positions matching TRBD2. The V segment lost 4 bases and the J segment 4 bases; nucleotides outside the gene matches: 9. Per germline, CDR1 SGHNT and CDR2 YYREEE (reference sequence). The length of the CDR3 is 16 residues. DNA for the CDR3: TGTGCCAGCAGCCAAGCCCCCGGGACTAGCGGAGAGACCCAGTACTTC. Its protein is CASSQAPGTSGETQYF.

This clonotype was detected only a few times. The V call is TRBV7-9, the J call TRBJ2-1; D may be TRBD1 (6 bases). CDR3 size: 16 residues. Deletions cut 3 bases from V and 3 bases from J, with 15 bases between. Germline assignment: CDR1 SEHNR and CDR2 FQNEAQ (reference sequence). Here the CDR3 DNA reads TGTGCCAGCAGCTTGTCAACCAGGACAGTCTACAATGAGCAGTTCTTC. Protein: CASSLSTRTVYNEQFF.